These 5 T cell receptor beta chains were sequenced from one sample in a study of cytomegalovirus exposure and HLA in healthy donors. Primers included in the PCR were 60 Vbeta and 13 Jbeta primers. Measured with immunoSEQ multiplex PCR; TCRdb has only the in-frame clones, and not every one. This sample carries about 190,000 clones, less than 85% of them seen once, and the ten largest clones take about 4.4%. What was sequenced was PBMCs. The receptors were sampled from a man younger than 40 in good health and CMV-seropositive.

The V call is TRBV27, the J call TRBJ2-2, with D hard to call. Germline CDR1 MNHEY, CDR2 SMNVEV (reference sequence). The V gene lost 6 bases and the J gene lost 3 bases, with 8 bases spanning the gap. The CDR3 extends over 13 amino acids. Here the CDR3 reads CASSYTDTGELFF. The CDR3 coding sequence is TGTGCCAGCAGCTACACAGACACCGGGGAGCTGTTTTTT.

The CDR3 coding sequence is TGTGCCAGCAGTCCCGGGGGGGGGAACTACGAGCAGTACTTC. It is translated as CASSPGGGNYEQYF. V usage is TRBV28 and J usage is TRBJ2-7; TRBD2 matches at 8 bases. Germline trimming cut 5 bases from V and 3 bases from J; bases unmatched to any gene: 6. The V gene's germline CDR1 is MDHEN and CDR2 SYDVKM. The CDR3 length is 14 residues.

This rearrangement joins TRBV5-6 to TRBJ2-2, with unresolved D. V was pared by 1 base and J by 12 bases, with 13 bases between. The V gene's germline CDR1 is SGHDT and CDR2 YYEEEE. The CDR3 loop spans 13 amino acids. The CDR3, as DNA: TGTGCCAGCAGCTTGCCTAGTCTCGTGAAGCTGTTTTTT. This codes for CASSLPSLVKLFF.

The rearrangement joins TRBV19 to TRBJ2-2; weak D call: TRBD2 (5 bases). Trimming took off 9 bases at V and 0 bases at J, with 8 bases between the two ends. In germline, CDR1 is LNHDA, CDR2 SQIVND (reference sequence). The CDR3 extends over 13 amino acids. The CDR3 sequence: CASRTANTGELFF. In DNA, the CDR3 is TGTGCCAGCAGGACTGCGAACACCGGGGAGCTGTTTTTT.

The chain employs TRBV5-6 and TRBJ2-7; D perhaps matches TRBD2 (5 bases). V was shortened by 2 bases and J by 2 bases, with 5 bases between the two germline ends. Germline lookup yields CDR1 SGHDT and CDR2 YYEEEE. The CDR3 contains 12 residues. CDR3 nucleotides: TGTGCCAGCAGCTTCGGGGCCTACGAGCAGTACTTC. It translates to CASSFGAYEQYF.